The present TCR beta chain was sequenced within a study of blood T cell repertoires in COVID-19. Study overall: Researchers got acute and convalescent COVID-19 samples from the United States, Italy and Spain. PBMCs, B-cell-depleted T cells, or T cells were the source of the cDNA or gDNA that made up the material.

Patients from Seattle were sampled longitudinally, starting during active infection. In germline, CDR1 is SGDLS, CDR2 YYNGEE. Trimming pared 0 bases from V and 7 bases from J, leaving 20 bases between. CDR3 size: 16 residues. Original processing notes: Amplification from reference gene primers served as the basis for estimated nucleated cell counts. Method: immunoSEQ multiplex PCR; TCRdb's copy keeps in-frame clones and lacks some. V and J calls plus clone size are reproduced from that table; the DNA served to infer D and trimming. The sample yields around 130,000 clones, more than 75% seen once. The sequencing input was peripheral blood. This TCR was recovered from a man aged 60-69 years with COVID-19, enrolled during active disease. The chain has TRBV9 and TRBJ2-7; unclear D gene. In nucleotides, the CDR3 is TGTGCCAGCAGCGTAGCCCCTATTGAGACATTAAATGAGCAGTACTTC. This encodes CASSVAPIETLNEQYF. Full variable domain (remainder filled in from reference TRBV9 and TRBJ2-7): DSGVTQTPKHLITATGQRVTLRCSPRSGDLSVYWYQQSLDQGLQFLIQYYNGEERAKGNILERFSAQQFPDLHSELNLSSLELGDSALYFCASSVAPIETLNEQYFGPGTRLTVT.